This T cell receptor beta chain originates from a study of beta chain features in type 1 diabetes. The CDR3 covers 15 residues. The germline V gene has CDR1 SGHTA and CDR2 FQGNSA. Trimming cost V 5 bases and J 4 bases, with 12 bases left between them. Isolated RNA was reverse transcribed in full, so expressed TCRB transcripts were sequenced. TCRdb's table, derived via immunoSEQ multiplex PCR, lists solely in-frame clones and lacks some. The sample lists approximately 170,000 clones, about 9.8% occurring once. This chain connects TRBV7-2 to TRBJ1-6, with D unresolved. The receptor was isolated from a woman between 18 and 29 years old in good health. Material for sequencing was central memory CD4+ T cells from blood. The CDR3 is CASSAWQAYNSPLHF. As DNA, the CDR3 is TGTGCCAGCAGCGCTTGGCAGGCTTATAATTCACCCCTCCACTTT. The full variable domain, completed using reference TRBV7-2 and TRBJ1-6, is GAGVSQSPSNKVTEKGKDVELRCDPISGHTALYWYRQSLGQGLEFLIYFQGNSAPDKSGLPSDRFSAERTGGSVSTLTIQRTQQEDSAVYLCASSAWQAYNSPLHFGNGTRLTVT.